One and the same sample provided the 5 T cell receptor beta chains below, sequenced in a study of blood T cell repertoires in COVID-19. Assay: immunoSEQ multiplex PCR; the TCRdb copy retains only in-frame clones and omits some. There are 220,000 or so clones in the sample; 65% to 85% occur only once, and approximately 2.9% lies in the top ten. The sequenced material came from peripheral blood. The receptors were gathered from a woman in her 30s who had recovered from COVID-19.

A remark on this clone: The sample contains more than one DNA sequence encoding this CDR3. CDR3 nucleotide sequence: TGTGCCAGCAGTTTGGGGACAGGGGGCGCGTACGAGCAGTACTTC. It yields the protein CASSLGTGGAYEQYF. V is TRBV28 and J is TRBJ2-7, with 12 bases lining up with TRBD1. Germline CDR1 is MDHEN and CDR2 is SYDVKM. V lost 3 bases and J lost 4; bases outside the gene matches: 4. The length of the CDR3 is 15 residues.

This chain uses TRBV3-1 (or the pseudogene TRBV3-2) with TRBJ1-5, with D maybe TRBD1 (5 bases). This CDR3 contains 13 residues. In germline, CDR1 is LGHDT, CDR2 YNNKEL (reference sequence). The V end was cut by 6 bases, the J end by 6 bases, with 12 bases between. The CDR3 sequence: CASSYQGSQPQHF. The CDR3, as DNA: TGTGCCAGCAGTTATCAGGGAAGTCAGCCCCAGCATTTT.

The chain employs TRBV6-4 and TRBJ2-1; 11 nucleotides align to TRBD2. The CDR3 consists of 16 residues. The J segment lost 6 bases and the V segment lost 6 bases, leaving 10 bases of the junction unmatched. CDR1 is MRHNA, CDR2 SNTAGT, per germline. CDR3 nucleotides: TGTGCCAGCAGACCTCTTAGCGGGAGGGCAGGCAATGAGCAGTTCTTC. Protein product: CASRPLSGRAGNEQFF.

This clone was seen just once. V is TRBV11-3 and J is TRBJ2-6, with TRBD1 matching over 7 bases. V was clipped by 5 bases and J by 2 bases; unmatched bases: 9. The CDR3 runs to 17 residues. Looked up from germline, CDR1 is SGHNT and CDR2 is YENEEA. The CDR3 coding sequence is TGTGCCAGCAGCCCCCGACAGGGCCGTCCTGGGGCCAACGTCCTGACTTTC. Encoded protein: CASSPRQGRPGANVLTF.

The chain couples TRBV6-6 to TRBJ2-7; maybe TRBD2 (5 bases). Between the trimmed V and J ends, which lost 5 bases and 7 bases, there was a span of 9 bases. Germline V lookup: CDR1 MNHNY, CDR2 SVGAGI (reference sequence). The length of the CDR3 is 11 residues. The CDR3 reads CASSRDYEQYF. CDR3 coding DNA: TGTGCCAGCAGTCGCGACTATGAGCAGTACTTC.